The clone carrying this T cell receptor beta chain appeared a few times. The antigen is not known. These data belong to a study of CD8 T cells in ankylosing spondylitis. Each TCR beta library was made by quantitative 5'-RACE that incorporated molecular barcodes. TCRdb re-called the 5' RACE reads with MiXCR, one entry per CDR3 protein. The sample includes roughly 700,000 distinct CDR3 sequences, about 20% of them seen just once. Germline lookup yields CDR1 SGDLS and CDR2 YYNGEE. The CDR3 covers 15 residues. V gave up 0 bases and J gave up 6 bases, with 10 bases separating them. General study results and limits: Earlier authors reported some of these motif variants in reactive arthritis synovial fluid and blood. Characteristic of ankylosing spondylitis blood, it appeared, was a TCR beta motif comprising about eight highly homologous variants.

Sequenced sample: blood, either unsorted or a sorted T cell fraction (not recorded which). The gene calls are TRBV9 and TRBJ1-6; D is uncertain. The clonotype was recovered from a male donor with ankylosing spondylitis. CDR3: CASSVATSLNSPLHF. The CDR3 DNA reads as TGTGCCAGCAGCGTAGCTACCAGCCTTAATTCACCCCTCCACTTT.